This note documents a single T cell receptor beta chain sequence. Its antigen is not known. The data belong to a study of regulatory T cells in long-lasting Graves disease. Whole-study context: By definition, persistent Graves' disease involved antithyroid drugs for over 5 years alongside positive TSH receptor antibodies.

Time point here: persistent/refractory GD, antithyroid drugs over 5 years with positive TRAb. Generation of the TCR library employed RNA extracted from PBMCs. The TCR beta library used iRepertoire HTBI primers with Arm-PCR amplification of CDR3. In TCRdb, the multiplex PCR reads were re-called with MiXCR into one record per CDR3 protein. This sample has roughly 360,000 distinct CDR3 sequences, with roughly 24% found just once. Notes on the study in general: Patients with persistent Graves' had lower TCR diversity than newly diagnosed patients.

The sample was peripheral blood mononuclear cells (PBMCs), taken when the disease was refractory, from a patient treated with antithyroid drugs. This receptor was taken from a woman aged 40 to 50 with Graves disease.

The CDR3 DNA follows: TGCAGTGCTAGCGATGTGGAGGTGGACCGGTATACGCAGTATTTT. It specifies CSASDVEVDRYTQYF. The chain combines TRBV20-1 with TRBJ2-3; weak D call: TRBD2 (5 bases). Trimming shortened V by 3 bases and J by 7 bases, and 20 bases separated the two germline ends. Looked up from germline, CDR1 is DFQATT and CDR2 is SNEGSKA (reference sequence). The CDR3 runs 15 residues.